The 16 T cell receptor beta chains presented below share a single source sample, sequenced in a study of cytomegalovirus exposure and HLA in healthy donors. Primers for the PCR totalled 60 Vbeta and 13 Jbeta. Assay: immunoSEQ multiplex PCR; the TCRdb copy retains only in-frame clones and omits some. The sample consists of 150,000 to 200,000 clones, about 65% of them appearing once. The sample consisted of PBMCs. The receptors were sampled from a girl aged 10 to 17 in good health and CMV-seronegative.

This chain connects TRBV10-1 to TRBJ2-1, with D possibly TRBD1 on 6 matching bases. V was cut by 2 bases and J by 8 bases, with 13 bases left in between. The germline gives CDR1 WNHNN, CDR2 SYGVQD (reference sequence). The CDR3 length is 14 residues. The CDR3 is CASSEGDNSDEQFF. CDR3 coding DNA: TGCGCCAGCAGTGAGGGGGACAACTCCGATGAGCAGTTCTTC.

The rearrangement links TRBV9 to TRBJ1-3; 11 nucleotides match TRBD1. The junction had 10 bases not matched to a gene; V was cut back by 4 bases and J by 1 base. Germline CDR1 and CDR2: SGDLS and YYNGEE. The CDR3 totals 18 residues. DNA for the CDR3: TGTGCCAGCAGCTTCACTCCGGGACAGGGGGTTTCTGGAAACACCATATATTTT. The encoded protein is CASSFTPGQGVSGNTIYF. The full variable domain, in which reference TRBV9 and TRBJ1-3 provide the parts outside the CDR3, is DSGVTQTPKHLITATGQRVTLRCSPRSGDLSVYWYQQSLDQGLQFLIQYYNGEERAKGNILERFSAQQFPDLHSELNLSSLELGDSALYFCASSFTPGQGVSGNTIYFGEGSWLTVV.

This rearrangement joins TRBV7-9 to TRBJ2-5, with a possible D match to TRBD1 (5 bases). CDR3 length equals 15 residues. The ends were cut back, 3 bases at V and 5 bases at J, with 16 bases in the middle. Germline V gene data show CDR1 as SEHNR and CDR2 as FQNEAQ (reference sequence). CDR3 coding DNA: TGTGCCAGCAGCTTTCAGGGTAACGATGGCGAGACCCAGTACTTC. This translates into CASSFQGNDGETQYF.

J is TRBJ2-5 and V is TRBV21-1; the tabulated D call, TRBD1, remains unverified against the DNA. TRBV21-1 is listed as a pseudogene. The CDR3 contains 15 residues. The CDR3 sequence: CASASPEGEAETQYF. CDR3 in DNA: TGTGCCAGCGCCTCACCAGAGGGGGAAGCGGAGACCCAGTACTTC.

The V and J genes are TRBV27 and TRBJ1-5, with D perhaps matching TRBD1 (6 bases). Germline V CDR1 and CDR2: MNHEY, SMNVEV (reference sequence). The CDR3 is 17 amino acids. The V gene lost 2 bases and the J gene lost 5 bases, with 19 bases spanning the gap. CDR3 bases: TGTGCCAGCAGTTTAGCCCCGACAGGCCGAGGCGATCAGCCCCAGCATTTT. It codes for CASSLAPTGRGDQPQHF.

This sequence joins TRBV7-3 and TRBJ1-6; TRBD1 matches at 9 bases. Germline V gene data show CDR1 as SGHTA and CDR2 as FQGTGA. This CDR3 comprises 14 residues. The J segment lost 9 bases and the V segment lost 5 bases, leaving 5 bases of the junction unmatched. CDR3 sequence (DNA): TGTGCCAGCAGCCTAGGACAGGGGATTTCACCCCTCCACTTT. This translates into CASSLGQGISPLHF.

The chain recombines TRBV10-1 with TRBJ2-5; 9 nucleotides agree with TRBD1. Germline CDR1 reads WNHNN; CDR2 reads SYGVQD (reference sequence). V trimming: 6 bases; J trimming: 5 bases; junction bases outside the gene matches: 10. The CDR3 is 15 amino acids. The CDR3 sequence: CASSPGQGKWETQYF. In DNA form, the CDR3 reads TGCGCCAGCAGCCCCGGACAGGGGAAATGGGAGACCCAGTACTTC.

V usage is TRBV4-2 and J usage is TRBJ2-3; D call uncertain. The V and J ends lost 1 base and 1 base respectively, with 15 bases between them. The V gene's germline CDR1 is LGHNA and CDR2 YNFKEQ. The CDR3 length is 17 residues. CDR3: CASSQVARRVGTDTQYF. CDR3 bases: TGTGCCAGCAGCCAAGTAGCCCGACGAGTCGGCACAGATACGCAGTATTTT.

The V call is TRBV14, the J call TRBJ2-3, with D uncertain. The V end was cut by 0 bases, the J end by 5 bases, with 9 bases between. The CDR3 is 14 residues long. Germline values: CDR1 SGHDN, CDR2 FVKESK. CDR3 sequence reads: CASSQEVVVDTQYF. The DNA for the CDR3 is TGTGCCAGCAGCCAAGAGGTAGTCGTAGATACGCAGTATTTT.

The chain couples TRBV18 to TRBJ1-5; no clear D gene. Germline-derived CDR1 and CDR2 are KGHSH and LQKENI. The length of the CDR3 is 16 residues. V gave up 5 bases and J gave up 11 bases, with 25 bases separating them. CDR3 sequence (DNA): TGTGCCAGCTCAGACTCAGGACTCGGACGCCTATGGGCCCAGCATTTT. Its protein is CASSDSGLGRLWAQHF.

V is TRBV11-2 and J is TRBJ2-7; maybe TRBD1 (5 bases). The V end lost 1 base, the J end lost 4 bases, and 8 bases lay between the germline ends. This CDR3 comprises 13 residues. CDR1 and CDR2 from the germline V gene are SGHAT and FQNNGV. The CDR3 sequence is CASSLGTRYEQYF. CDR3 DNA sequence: TGTGCCAGCAGCTTAGGGACAAGGTACGAGCAGTACTTC.

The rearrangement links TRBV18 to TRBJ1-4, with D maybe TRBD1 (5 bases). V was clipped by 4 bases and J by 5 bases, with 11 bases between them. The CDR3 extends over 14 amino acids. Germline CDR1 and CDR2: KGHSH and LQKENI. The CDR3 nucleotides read TGTGCCAGCTCACTTAACAGGAAGAATGAAAAACTGTTTTTT. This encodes CASSLNRKNEKLFF. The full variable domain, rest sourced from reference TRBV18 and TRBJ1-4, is NAGVMQNPRHLVRRRGQEARLRCSPMKGHSHVYWYRQLPEEGLKFMVYLQKENIIDESGMPKERFSAEFPKEGPSILRIQQVVRGDSAAYFCASSLNRKNEKLFFGSGTQLSVL.

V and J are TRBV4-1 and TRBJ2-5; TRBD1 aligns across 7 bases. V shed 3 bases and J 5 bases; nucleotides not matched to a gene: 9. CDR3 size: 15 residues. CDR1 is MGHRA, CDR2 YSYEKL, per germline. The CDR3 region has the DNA TGCGCCAGCAGCCATCCCGCACAGGGGTTGGAGACCCAGTACTTC. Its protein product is CASSHPAQGLETQYF.

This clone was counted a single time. The CDR3 coding sequence is TGTGCCAGTAGTATCCGGCCAGACAGCTACAATGAGCAGTTCTTC. As protein: CASSIRPDSYNEQFF. The chain links TRBV19 to TRBJ2-1; maybe TRBD1 (5 bases). V was trimmed by 3 bases and J by 3 bases, leaving 12 bases between them. This CDR3 has 15 amino acids. The germline V gene has CDR1 LNHDA and CDR2 SQIVND (reference sequence).

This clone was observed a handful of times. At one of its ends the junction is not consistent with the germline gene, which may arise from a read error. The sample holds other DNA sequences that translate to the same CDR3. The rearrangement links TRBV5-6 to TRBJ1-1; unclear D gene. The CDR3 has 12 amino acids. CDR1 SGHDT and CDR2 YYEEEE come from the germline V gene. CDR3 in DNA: TGTGCCAGCAGTTTGGGCGACACTGAAGCTTTCTTT. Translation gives CASSLGDTEAFF.

DNA of the CDR3: TGTGCCAGCAGCTACCCGGGACAGGGGGCGGGCGAGCAGTACTTC. It codes for CASSYPGQGAGEQYF. The chain carries TRBV7-9 and TRBJ2-7, with 12 bases identical to TRBD1. Germline values: CDR1 SEHNR, CDR2 FQNEAQ (reference sequence). The CDR3 is 15 amino acids. The junction had 7 bases not matched to a gene; V was cut back by 4 bases and J by 6 bases. Full variable domain (remainder filled in from reference TRBV7-9 and TRBJ2-7): DTGVSQNPRHKITKRGQNVTFRCDPISEHNRLYWYRQTLGQGPEFLTYFQNEAQLEKSRLLSDRFSAERPKGSFSTLEIQRTEQGDSAMYLCASSYPGQGAGEQYFGPGTRLTVT.